This T cell receptor beta chain was found in a study of beta chain features in type 1 diabetes. Study-level information: Across every sample, 100 million to 130 million sorted cells were examined in total. Notes on the study in general: HLA effects on TCRB rearrangement stayed unresolved here.

This clone was counted only a few times. Its antigen is undetermined. Investigators reverse transcribed all isolated RNA, so they sequenced expressed TCRB transcripts. Sequencing used immunoSEQ multiplex PCR; TCRdb keeps in-frame clones, though not all of them. The data show about 320,000 clones, 11% to 15% seen once. Averaging roughly 0.12 L, one heparinised blood draw came from each individual donor. Between the trimmed V and J ends, which lost 0 bases and 4 bases, there was a span of 12 bases. The CDR3 sequence is 15 residues long. Germline assignment: CDR1 SGHVS and CDR2 FNYEAQ. The specimen sequenced was central memory CD4+ T cells from blood. V and J are TRBV7-6 and TRBJ2-5; TRBD2 might be the D (5 bases). The clonotype originates from a man aged 25-45 years in good health. The CDR3 DNA is TGTGCCAGCAGCTTAGCTTTACTAGGCTCAGAGACCCAGTACTTC. Amino acid sequence: CASSLALLGSETQYF.